Below are 21 T cell receptor beta chains sequenced from a single sample in a study of CD8+ T cells in alopecia areata. Treatment of the sample: oral pan-JAK inhibitor, 5-10 mg twice daily. Sequencing relied on a cDNA template that was reverse transcribed from extracted RNA. Sequenced by immunoSEQ multiplex PCR; TCRdb stores in-frame clones only, minus some. Of about 88,000 clones in the sample, roughly 46% are singletons; the top ten hold roughly 18%. This specimen was CD8+ T cells sorted from blood, taken at week 24, from a patient treated with tofacitinib. The receptors here all came from a human donor with alopecia areata.

This clone has a handful of counts. The chain recombines TRBV7-9 with TRBJ2-1; D gene uncertain. The CDR3 consists of 12 residues. CDR1 and CDR2 from the germline V gene are SEHNR and FQNEAQ (reference sequence). Trimming shortened V by 5 bases and J by 7 bases, and 9 bases separated the two germline ends. Here the CDR3 reads CASSLQLNEQFF. The CDR3, as DNA: TGTGCCAGCAGCCTCCAGTTGAATGAGCAGTTCTTC.

This clone was seen a handful of times. The V call is TRBV9, the J call TRBJ2-2, with 8 bases matching TRBD2. The germline CDR1 and CDR2 sequences are SGDLS and YYNGEE. V lost 0 bases, J lost 5 bases, and 3 bases stayed unmatched. There are 15 residues in the CDR3. CDR3 sequence (DNA): TGTGCCAGCAGCGTAGACGGGAGGGGTACCGGGGAGCTGTTTTTT. This encodes CASSVDGRGTGELFF.

This clone was seen a few times. V is TRBV9 and J is TRBJ1-1; D may be TRBD1 (6 bases). The CDR3 runs 13 residues. CDR1 and CDR2 (germline): SGDLS, YYNGEE. Trimming removed 6 bases at V and 5 bases at J, with 14 bases between. CDR3 bases: TGTGCCAGCACGGACAGTGCAGGGACTGAAGCTTTCTTT. Translating it yields CASTDSAGTEAFF.

V is TRBV29-1 and J is TRBJ2-2; D unresolved. CDR1 SQVTM and CDR2 ANQGSEA come from the germline V gene. This CDR3 has 13 amino acids. V was trimmed by 4 bases and J by 1 base, leaving 7 bases between them. Written as DNA, the CDR3 is TGCAGCGTTGTTGGGGAGAACACCGGGGAGCTGTTTTTT. Its translation is CSVVGENTGELFF.

V is TRBV4-1 and J is TRBJ1-5; 7 bases agree with TRBD1. The germline V gene encodes CDR1 MGHRA and CDR2 YSYEKL. The CDR3 sequence is 15 residues long. Unmatched junction bases numbered 6, after V lost 4 bases and J lost 3 bases. This CDR3 reads CASSPRGVANQPQHF. DNA of the CDR3: TGCGCCAGCAGCCCCAGGGGGGTGGCCAATCAGCCCCAGCATTTT.

This clone was detected a few times. This chain links TRBV13 with TRBJ1-5; D gene uncertain. The V and J ends lost 0 bases and 3 bases respectively, with 6 bases between them. Looked up from germline, CDR1 is PRHDT and CDR2 is FYEKMQ (reference sequence). This CDR3 has 14 residues. The CDR3 coding sequence is TGTGCCAGCAGCTTAGGGCGGTACAATCAGCCCCAGCATTTT. Translation gives CASSLGRYNQPQHF.

Worth noting for this clone: At one end the junction does not follow the germline gene, possibly because of a read error. This chain connects TRBV6-5 to TRBJ1-5; D uncertain. The CDR3 totals 14 residues. Germline CDR1 and CDR2: MNHEY and SVGAGI. The CDR3 bases are TGCGCCAGCAGTAGAGAGGGTATTAATCAGCCCCAGCATTTT. Protein sequence: CASSREGINQPQHF.

This clone has more than one count but fewer than ten. The chain combines TRBV6-1 with TRBJ2-2, with D unclear. V was trimmed by 6 bases and J by 1 base, leaving 9 bases between them. The germline gives CDR1 MNHNS, CDR2 SASEGT. The CDR3 has 14 residues. The CDR3 sequence is CASSKWENTGELFF. In DNA form, the CDR3 reads TGTGCCAGCAGCAAATGGGAGAACACCGGGGAGCTGTTTTTT.

The V gene is TRBV5-1, the J gene TRBJ1-5, with D maybe TRBD1 (6 bases). Trimming pared 4 bases from V and 10 bases from J, leaving 18 bases between. The CDR3 has 14 amino acids. Germline V CDR1 and CDR2: SGHRS, YFSETQ. The CDR3: CASSPGAPGGPQHF. Here the CDR3 DNA reads TGCGCCAGCAGCCCAGGGGCCCCCGGGGGTCCCCAGCATTTT.

This clone has more than one count but fewer than ten. This chain connects TRBV18 to TRBJ2-1; no clear D. The germline CDR1 and CDR2 sequences are KGHSH and LQKENI. Trimming stripped 3 bases from V and 10 bases from J, with 10 bases between. CDR3 length equals 12 residues. CDR3 sequence reads: CASSPPTGEQFF. Written as DNA, the CDR3 is TGTGCCAGCTCACCCCCGACTGGGGAGCAGTTCTTC.

This rearrangement joins TRBV7-8 to TRBJ2-7; tentatively, D is TRBD1 (6 bases). CDR3 size: 14 residues. The germline V gene has CDR1 SGHVS and CDR2 FQNEAQ. V was trimmed by 5 bases and J by 5 bases, leaving 16 bases between them. This CDR3 is CASSPENRAHEQYF. DNA of the CDR3: TGTGCCAGCAGCCCCGAAAACAGGGCCCACGAGCAGTACTTC.

This chain connects TRBV10-3 to TRBJ1-2; 7 bases are a match to TRBD1. The germline CDR1 and CDR2 sequences are ENHRY and SYGVKD. Germline trimming cut 4 bases from V and 2 bases from J; bases unmatched to any gene: 7. The CDR3 runs to 15 residues. Here the CDR3 DNA reads TGTGCCATCAGTGCCGTAAGACAGGGAAACTATGGCTACACCTTC. Translating it yields CAISAVRQGNYGYTF.

This clone has only a few counts. The rearrangement joins TRBV7-8 to TRBJ2-1; the D gene is possibly TRBD2 (5 bases). Trimming removed 5 bases at V and 5 bases at J, with 10 bases between. This CDR3 is 13 amino acids long. The germline V gene has CDR1 SGHVS and CDR2 FQNEAQ. The CDR3 coding sequence is TGTGCCAGCAGCCCCGGGATTGACAATGAGCAGTTCTTC. It yields the protein CASSPGIDNEQFF.

The CDR3 region is CASGLDNQPQHF. CDR3 coding DNA: TGTGCTAGTGGTTTGGACAATCAGCCCCAGCATTTT. The chain carries TRBV12-5 and TRBJ1-5, with D unresolved. This CDR3 comprises 12 residues. The V end lost 1 base, the J end lost 3 bases, and 1 base lay between the germline ends. Germline CDR1 reads LGHNT; CDR2 reads FRNRAP.

As DNA, the CDR3 is TGTGCCATCAGACAGGGGGCCCTCACCGGGGAGCTGTTTTTT. It yields the protein CAIRQGALTGELFF. The J gene is TRBJ2-2, the V gene TRBV6-5, with 10 bases lining up with TRBD1. The ends lost 10 bases at V and 4 bases at J; junction bases unmatched: 6. In germline, CDR1 is MNHEY, CDR2 SVGAGI. The CDR3 contains 14 residues.

This rearrangement joins TRBV27 to TRBJ2-7; 11 nucleotides line up with TRBD2. From germline, CDR1 is MNHEY and CDR2 SMNVEV (reference sequence). The CDR3 is made up of 15 amino acids. V gave up 6 bases and J gave up 4 bases; unmatched junction bases: 8. The CDR3 here is CASSPTTSGIYEQYF. CDR3 bases: TGTGCCAGCAGCCCTACGACTAGCGGGATATACGAGCAGTACTTC.

This clone was picked up one time. V gene TRBV6-5 combines with J gene TRBJ2-5; D is perhaps TRBD2 (5 bases). Trimming removed 5 bases at V and 7 bases at J, with 20 bases between. CDR3 length: 15 amino acids. The germline V gene encodes CDR1 MNHEY and CDR2 SVGAGI. CDR3 nucleotide sequence: TGTGCCAGCAGTCCCTCGTGGGAAAGTCGGGGGACCCAGTACTTC. Its protein is CASSPSWESRGTQYF.

The chain employs TRBV7-2 and TRBJ2-7; D gene uncertain. V was clipped by 0 bases and J by 0 bases, with 9 bases between them. Per germline, CDR1 SGHTA and CDR2 FQGNSA. The CDR3 consists of 15 residues. CDR3 region: CASSLAATSSYEQYF. The CDR3 nucleotides read TGTGCCAGCAGCTTAGCGGCGACGAGCTCCTACGAGCAGTACTTC.

Regarding this clone: In the same sample, other DNA sequences code for this CDR3. The gene calls are TRBV2 and TRBJ2-1; D gene unclear. CDR3 length: 11 amino acids. Germline assignment: CDR1 SNHLY and CDR2 FYNNEI. Trimming pared 1 base from V and 6 bases from J, leaving 1 base between. As DNA, the CDR3 is TGTGCCAGCAGTGAAGGCAATGAGCAGTTCTTC. Translating it yields CASSEGNEQFF. The variable domain in full, completed from reference TRBV2 and TRBJ2-1, reads EPEVTQTPSHQVTQMGQEVILRCVPISNHLYFYWYRQILGQKVEFLVSFYNNEISEKSEIFDDQFSVERPDGSNFTLKIRSTKLEDSAMYFCASSEGNEQFFGPGTRLTVL.

This chain connects TRBV14 to TRBJ2-2, with TRBD2 matching over 12 bases. The CDR3 covers 17 residues. Germline CDR1 SGHDN, CDR2 FVKESK. V trimming: 2 bases; J trimming: 4 bases; junction bases outside the gene matches: 5. The CDR3 region has the DNA TGTGCCAGCAGCCAACCAGGACTAGCGGGACGCACCGGGGAGCTGTTTTTT. As protein: CASSQPGLAGRTGELFF.

The V gene is TRBV28, the J gene TRBJ2-1, with 9 bases that match TRBD1. Losses at the gene ends were 6 bases for V and 5 bases for J; bases not matched to a gene: 8. This CDR3 has 15 amino acids. The germline gives CDR1 MDHEN, CDR2 SYDVKM. The CDR3 loop reads CASSQGTGPHNEQFF. The CDR3 DNA is TGTGCCAGCAGCCAAGGGACAGGGCCCCACAATGAGCAGTTCTTC.